The table lists the clone carrying this T cell receptor (beta chain) with many counts. Its antigen remains unidentified. A junction end diverges from the germline sequence, so it may reflect a read error. The CDR3 extends 3 residues past the end of the read, so its final part is completed from the germline J gene. The repertoire was sequenced with immunoSEQ multiplex PCR; TCRdb's copy has only in-frame clones and lacks some. The sample holds about 81,000 clones, and no clone turns up only once. The sample originates from a study of T cell clonality in common variable immunodeficiency. Study findings and constraints: CVID patient heterogeneity limited repertoire-clinical complication correlations. In common variable immunodeficiency, TCR beta chains reportedly carried fewer deletions and N-nucleotide insertions.

Germline values: CDR1 SSHAT, CDR2 FNYEAQ (reference sequence). CDR3 length equals 14 residues. This sequence was found in a person aged 18 to 70 in good health. Input material: peripheral blood mononuclear cells. V usage is TRBV7-7 and J usage is TRBJ2-2; the D is unclear. This CDR3 reads CASSLVGPPGELFF. The sequenced CDR3 bases are TGTGCTAGCAGCTTAGTCGGTCCGCCCGGGGAG.